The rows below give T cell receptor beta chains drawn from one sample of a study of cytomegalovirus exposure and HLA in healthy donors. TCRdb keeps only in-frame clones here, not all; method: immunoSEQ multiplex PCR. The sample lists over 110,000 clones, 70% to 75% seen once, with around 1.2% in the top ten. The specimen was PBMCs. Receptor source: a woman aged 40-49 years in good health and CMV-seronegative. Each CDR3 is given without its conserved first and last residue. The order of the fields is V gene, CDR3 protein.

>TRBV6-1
ASTRTEAF
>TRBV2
ASAGTRNTGELF
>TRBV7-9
ASSSGRGHNEQF
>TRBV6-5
ASSYQGVGTDTQY
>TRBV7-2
ASTPGLVITGELF
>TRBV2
ASSSDNEQF
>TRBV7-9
ASSTGQGATEAF
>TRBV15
ATSRDRGNGYT
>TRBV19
ASSLGQGAGTGELF
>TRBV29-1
SVEGYRAPTDTQY
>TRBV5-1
ASSSGTGGYGYT
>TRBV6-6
ASSYSLGAQETQY
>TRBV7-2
ASSSSPSGGATETQY
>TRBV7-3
ALGGLGTGELF
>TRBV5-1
ASSLGQGLAQDTQY
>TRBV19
ASKQGKFTEAF
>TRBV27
ASSFLDRGIYEQF
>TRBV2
ASSAGTRSRVNEKLF
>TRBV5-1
ASSLLVSAGAPEKLF
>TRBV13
ASSATGTADSPLH
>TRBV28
ASSFSGGAIPGNTIY
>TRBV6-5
ASRPTSASTDTQY
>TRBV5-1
ASSSWTSGVYNEQF
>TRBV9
ASSVGAGGRYGYT
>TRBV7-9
ASSSRILGATDTQY
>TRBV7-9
ASSSLDRSNTGELF
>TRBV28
ASSSGGQGNTIY
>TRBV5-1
ASNPLGIGETQY
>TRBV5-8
ASSLQGSGTEAF
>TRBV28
ASSPIQPNSPLH
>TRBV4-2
ASTIEGPGSPYGYT
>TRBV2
ARTGTGGDSPLH
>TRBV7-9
ASSFLIQENTEAF
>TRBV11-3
ASSLGLAEHNEQF
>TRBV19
ASSQGYYGYT
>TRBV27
ASSRQAGTAEKLF
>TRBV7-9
ASSSPGTSGGYEQY
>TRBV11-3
ASSQGTSGGTDTQY
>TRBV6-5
ASSRQGIGDTEAF
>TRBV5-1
ASSSLGLDQETQY
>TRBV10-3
AIQEGTGFNYGYT
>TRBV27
ASSYQGVKGFYGYT
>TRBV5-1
ASSIGTGGNEQF
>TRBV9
ASSVVAGGADTQY
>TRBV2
ASRGRGADEQY
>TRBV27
ASSTSTLAGGQF
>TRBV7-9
ASTYGVTGELF
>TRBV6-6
ASSYGQGAYNEQF
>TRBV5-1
ASSLGGNTGELF
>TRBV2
ASNQRWGLVKSEQF
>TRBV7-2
ASSFVGGTSYNEQF
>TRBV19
ASSILAGGNNEQF
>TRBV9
ASRRGTENTGELF